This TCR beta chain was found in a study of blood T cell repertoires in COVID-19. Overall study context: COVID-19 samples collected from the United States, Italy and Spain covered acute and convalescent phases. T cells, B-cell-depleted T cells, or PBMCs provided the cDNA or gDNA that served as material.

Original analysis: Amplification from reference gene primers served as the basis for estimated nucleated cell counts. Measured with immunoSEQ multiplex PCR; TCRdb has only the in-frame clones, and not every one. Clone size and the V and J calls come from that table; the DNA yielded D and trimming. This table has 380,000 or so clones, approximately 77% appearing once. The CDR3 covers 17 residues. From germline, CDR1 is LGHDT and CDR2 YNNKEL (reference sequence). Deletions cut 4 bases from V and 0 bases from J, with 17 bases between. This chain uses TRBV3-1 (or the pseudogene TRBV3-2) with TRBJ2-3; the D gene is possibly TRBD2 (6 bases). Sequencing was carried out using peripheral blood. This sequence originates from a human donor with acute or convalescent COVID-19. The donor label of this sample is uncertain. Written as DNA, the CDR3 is TGTGCCAGCAGCCCGACTAGGTTGGGCGGGAGCACAGATACGCAGTATTTT. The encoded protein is CASSPTRLGGSTDTQYF.